This T cell receptor beta chain was sequenced for a study of vaccination and CD4 T cells after COVID-19. In the study overall: SARS-CoV-2 PCR on nasal swabs had been positive for the convalescent patients; 8 or 9 were mild and one was severe.

Comment on this clonotype: Its antigen is unidentified.

V lost 8 bases, J lost 13 bases, and 15 bases lay in between. This CDR3 comprises 11 residues. Germline V CDR1 and CDR2: MNHNS, SASEGT. Oncomine TCR Beta short-read sequencing was applied to DNA from cultured CD4+ T cells. TCRdb used MiXCR to reprocess the PCR reads, holding one entry per CDR3 protein. The table shows about 22,000 distinct CDR3 sequences, with around a third occurring only once. Specified treatment: roughly 11-day PBMC culture with coronavirus spike peptide pools or control peptides (ViraFEST assay). The chain links TRBV6-1 to TRBJ2-1, with D perhaps given as TRBD1 or TRBD2 (7 bases each). The origin of this receptor is a human donor with COVID-19. The sequenced sample consisted of cultured CD4+ T cells from blood. CDR3 sequence reads: CASRAGQIQFF. In DNA form, the CDR3 reads TGTGCCAGCCGAGCGGGACAGATACAGTTCTTC.